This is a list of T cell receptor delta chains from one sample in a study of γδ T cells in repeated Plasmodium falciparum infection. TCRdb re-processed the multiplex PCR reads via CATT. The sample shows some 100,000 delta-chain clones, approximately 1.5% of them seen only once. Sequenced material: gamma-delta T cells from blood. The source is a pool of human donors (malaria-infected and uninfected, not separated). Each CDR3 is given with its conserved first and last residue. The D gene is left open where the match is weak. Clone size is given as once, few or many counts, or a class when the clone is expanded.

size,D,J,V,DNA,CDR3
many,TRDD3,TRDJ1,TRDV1,TGTGCTCTTGGGGAACAGGGGGTGCTGGGGGTTAAAGCTCTGCAGTACACCGATAAACTCATCTTT,CALGEQGVLGVKALQYTDKLIF
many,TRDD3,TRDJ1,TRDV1,TGTGCTCTTGGGGAACTTAGTACATCTATGTACTGGGGGATACAGAACACCGATAAACTCATCTTT,CALGELSTSMYWGIQNTDKLIF
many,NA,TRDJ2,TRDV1,TGTGCTCTTGGGGAACCCTCGTACCATCCCGGGACAGCACAACTCTTCTTT,CALGEPSYHPGTAQLFF
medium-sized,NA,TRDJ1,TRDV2,TGTGCCTGTGTCACGAAGGGGGCTGCGTACACCGATAAACTCATCTTT,CACVTKGAAYTDKLIF
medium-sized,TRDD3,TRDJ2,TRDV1,TGTGCTCTTGGGGAAAGGTACTTAGGTTTTCGCCTTCGGATACGATCCTTGACAGCACAACTCTTCTTT,CALGERYLGFRLRIRSLTAQLFF
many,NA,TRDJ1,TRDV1,TGTGCTCTTGGGGAACACCCCTACTTGGGGATGGTTTACACCGATAAACTCATCTTT,CALGEHPYLGMVYTDKLIF
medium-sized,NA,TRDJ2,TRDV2,TGTGCCTGTGACACTGGGGGTCACCCGACAGCACAACTCTTCTTT,CACDTGGHPTAQLFF
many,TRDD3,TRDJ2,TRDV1,TGTGCTCTTGGGGAACATGTACGAGTACTGGGGGTCTCCTCTTTGACAGCACAACTCTTCTTT,CALGEHVRVLGVSSLTAQLFF
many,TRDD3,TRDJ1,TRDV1,TGTGCTCTTGGGGAACGAAGGTGGTCCTCACGTTACTGGGGGATACGCGTAGAGGGCCGCGATAAACTCATCTTT,CALGERRWSSRYWGIRVEGRDKLIF
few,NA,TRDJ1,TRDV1,TGTGCTCTTGGGGAACTAGCCTTTAAACTCATCTTT,CALGELAFKLIF
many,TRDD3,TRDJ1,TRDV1,TGTGCTCTTGGGGACCCACACGCTTCCTACCTGGGGGATACGTATAAACTCATCTTT,CALGDPHASYLGDTYKLIF
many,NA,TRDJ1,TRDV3,TGTGCCTTCGAAGGCCTTCCTACGTCCTGGGGGAAGTACACCGATAAACTCATCTTT,CAFEGLPTSWGKYTDKLIF
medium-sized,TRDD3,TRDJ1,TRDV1,TGTGCTCTTGGGATCCGAACTGGGGGATTATCCGCCAAACTCATCTTT,CALGIRTGGLSAKLIF
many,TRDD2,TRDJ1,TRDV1,TGTGCTCTTGGGGAACTCCGACCCGTTCCTACGGGCTGGGCGATGAAACTCATCTTT,CALGELRPVPTGWAMKLIF
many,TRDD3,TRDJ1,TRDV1,TGTGCTCTTGGGGAACTTCCTCGGATACTGGGGGGTCATTACACCGATAAACTCATCTTT,CALGELPRILGGHYTDKLIF
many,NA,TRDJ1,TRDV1,TGTGCTCTTGGGAGTCCTTCCATCCCAGAGAATAAACTCATCTTT,CALGSPSIPENKLIF
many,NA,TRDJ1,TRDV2,TGTGCCTGTGACACCCTTGGGGTGGGGACAAAACCCATCTTT,CACDTLGVGTKPIF
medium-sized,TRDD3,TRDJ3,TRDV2,TGTGCCTGTGACGTACTGGGGGATACGAGCTCCTGGGACACCCGACAGATGTTTTTC,CACDVLGDTSSWDTRQMFF
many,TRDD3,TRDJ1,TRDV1,TGTGCTCTTGGGTTCCTCTATTCCGCGCCATTTACTGGGGGATACGCTTACGATAAACTCATCTTT,CALGFLYSAPFTGGYAYDKLIF
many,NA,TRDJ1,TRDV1,TGTGCTCTTGGGGAAGCCCGGTACACCGATAAACTCATCTTT,CALGEARYTDKLIF
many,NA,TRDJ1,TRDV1,TGTGCTCTTGGGGAACTAATCTTGTCCGTTACCGATAAACTCATCTTT,CALGELILSVTDKLIF
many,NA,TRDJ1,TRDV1,TGTGCTCTTGGGGAACCACCGGCCTTCCCACTCTGGTCCCCCTTACTGGGGGATAAACTCATCTTT,CALGEPPAFPLWSPLLGDKLIF